These 17 T cell receptor beta chains were all obtained from the same sample, sequenced in a study of blood T cell repertoires in COVID-19. Assay used: immunoSEQ multiplex PCR; TCRdb lists only in-frame clones, some missing. This sample has some 180,000 clones, with around 81% found just once. Source material: peripheral blood. These receptors all come from a middle-aged woman with COVID-19, enrolled during active disease.

This chain uses TRBV5-4 with TRBJ1-5; the D is unclear. Trimming left V 2 bases short and J 4 bases short, with 4 bases between. CDR1 is SGHNT and CDR2 is YYREEE in the germline V gene (reference sequence). This CDR3 has 12 amino acids. As DNA, the CDR3 is TGTGCCAGCAGCTTCGGGAATCAGCCCCAGCATTTT. This translates into CASSFGNQPQHF. Filled out from reference TRBV5-4 and TRBJ1-5, the complete variable domain reads ETGVTQSPTHLIKTRGQQVTLRCSSQSGHNTVSWYQQALGQGPQFIFQYYREEENGRGNFPPRFSGLQFPNYSSELNVNALELDDSALYLCASSFGNQPQHFGDGTRLSIL.

This clone has only a few counts. This chain joins TRBV2 and TRBJ2-2; TRBD1 matches at 9 bases. The V gene end was trimmed by 7 bases and the J gene end by 4 bases; junction bases not matched to a gene: 4. Germline CDR1 SNHLY, CDR2 FYNNEI. CDR3 size: 14 residues. As DNA, the CDR3 is TGTGCCAGCACGCAGGACAGGGGCACCGGGGAGCTGTTTTTT. Translating gives CASTQDRGTGELFF.

The gene calls are TRBV5-5 and TRBJ2-6; tentative D call: TRBD2 (5 bases). V was trimmed by 2 bases and J by 4 bases, leaving 22 bases between them. This CDR3 spans 19 amino acids. Germline V gene lookup returns CDR1 SGHKS and CDR2 YYEKEE (reference sequence). The CDR3 sequence is CASSFPDRSRSGGANVLTF. The CDR3 DNA is TGTGCCAGCAGCTTCCCGGACCGAAGTCGTTCGGGGGGGGCCAACGTCCTGACTTTC.

This clone was observed a handful of times. The chain has TRBV6-1 and TRBJ1-1, with TRBD1 identical over 7 bases. The CDR3 spans 14 residues. The junction had 3 bases not matched to a gene; V was cut back by 0 bases and J by 5 bases. Germline CDR1 and CDR2: MNHNS and SASEGT. The CDR3 DNA sequence: TGTGCCAGCAGTGAAGCCGGCAGGGGGACTGAAGCTTTCTTT. It translates to CASSEAGRGTEAFF.

In DNA, the CDR3 is TGTGCCAGCTGGGGTGGGGCGTGGGGCTACACCTTC. Translation: CASWGGAWGYTF. The J gene is TRBJ1-2, the V gene TRBV28; a possible D gene is TRBD1 (5 bases). The V gene's germline CDR1 is MDHEN and CDR2 SYDVKM. The germline V and J ends were trimmed by 8 bases and 8 bases, with 15 bases remaining between them. The CDR3 is 12 amino acids.

The V call is TRBV20-1, the J call TRBJ1-5; unclear D gene. Germline V gene data show CDR1 as DFQATT and CDR2 as SNEGSKA (reference sequence). CDR3 length: 11 residues. Trimming cost V 3 bases and J 5 bases, with 5 bases left between them. CDR3 nucleotide sequence: TGCAGTGCTAGTTCCGATCAGCCCCAGCATTTT. Encoded protein: CSASSDQPQHF.

This clone was found many times. The chain combines TRBV19 with TRBJ2-1; 14 bases fit TRBD2. V was clipped by 4 bases and J by 7 bases; unmatched bases: 15. Germline values: CDR1 LNHDA, CDR2 SQIVND (reference sequence). The CDR3 runs to 19 residues. The CDR3: CASSTGLAGGPPSANEQFF. The CDR3 DNA sequence: TGTGCCAGTAGTACCGGACTAGCGGGGGGACCTCCCTCCGCAAATGAGCAGTTCTTC.

The chain recombines TRBV3-1 (or the pseudogene TRBV3-2) with TRBJ1-4, with unresolved D. Germline lookup yields CDR1 LGHDT and CDR2 YNNKEL (reference sequence). CDR3 length: 13 amino acids. V was pared by 4 bases and J by 8 bases, with 11 bases between. CDR3 residues: CASSPRFGEKLFF. CDR3 in DNA: TGTGCCAGCAGCCCACGTTTCGGGGAAAAACTGTTTTTT.

V is TRBV6-5 and J is TRBJ1-1, with D possibly being TRBD1 (6 bases). Germline CDR1 MNHEY, CDR2 SVGAGI. Between the trimmed V and J ends, which lost 6 bases and 7 bases, there was a span of 18 bases. CDR3 length equals 14 residues. The CDR3 nucleotides read TGTGCCAGCAGCACGGACAGAGAGAGCTATGAAGCTTTCTTT. Translation: CASSTDRESYEAFF.

This clone was seen once. V is TRBV11-3 and J is TRBJ2-3, with D unresolved. V lost 1 base and J lost 2, with 13 bases in between. The CDR3 runs to 16 residues. Germline V gene lookup returns CDR1 SGHNT and CDR2 YENEEA. CDR3 loop: CASSLGLNENTDTQYF. The DNA for the CDR3 is TGTGCCAGCAGCTTAGGTCTGAACGAGAACACAGATACGCAGTATTTT. The entire variable domain, with the rest obtained from reference TRBV11-3 and TRBJ2-3, is as follows: EAGVVQSPRYKIIEKKQPVAFWCNPISGHNTLYWYLQNLGQGPELLIRYENEEAVDDSQLPKDRFSAERLKGVDSTLKIQPAELGDSAVYLCASSLGLNENTDTQYFGPGTRLTVL.

The rearrangement uses TRBV7-9 and TRBJ2-7; D unresolved. The CDR3 contains 14 residues. V was shortened by 7 bases and J by 4 bases, with 17 bases between the two germline ends. Per germline, CDR1 SEHNR and CDR2 FQNEAQ (reference sequence). CDR3 residues: CASTPQENHYEQYF. Written as DNA, the CDR3 is TGTGCCAGCACCCCGCAGGAAAACCATTACGAGCAGTACTTC.

In its sample, this clone was seen once. The chain couples TRBV9 to TRBJ2-3; 8 bases align to TRBD1. CDR3 length: 16 residues. The V gene end was trimmed by 3 bases and the J gene end by 3 bases; junction bases not matched to a gene: 9. CDR1 SGDLS and CDR2 YYNGEE come from the germline V gene. CDR3 DNA sequence: TGTGCCAGCAGCGATACAGGGGGGATTTGGACAGATACGCAGTATTTT. It is translated as CASSDTGGIWTDTQYF.

The chain carries TRBV11-3 and TRBJ2-1; TRBD1 matches 8 bases. There are 14 residues in the CDR3. V lost 4 bases to trimming and J lost 8 bases; unmatched junction nucleotides: 7. The germline gives CDR1 SGHNT, CDR2 YENEEA. The CDR3: CASSSIQGVDEQFF. The CDR3 DNA reads TGTGCCAGCAGCTCCATACAGGGGGTCGATGAGCAGTTCTTC.

The chain links TRBV3-1 (or the pseudogene TRBV3-2) to TRBJ2-1; TRBD1 aligns across 7 bases. Germline lookup yields CDR1 LGHDT and CDR2 YNNKEL (reference sequence). The length of the CDR3 is 18 residues. J was trimmed by 5 bases and V by 0 bases; bases with no gene match: 13. The DNA of the CDR3 is TGTGCCAGCAGCCAAGAGGGTCTTGCAGGGGGTTGGGACAATGAGCAGTTCTTC. It yields the protein CASSQEGLAGGWDNEQFF.

The chain combines TRBV19 with TRBJ1-5, with unresolved D. Trimming shortened V by 11 bases and J by 2 bases, and 13 bases separated the two germline ends. CDR3 length: 13 residues. Germline V gene lookup returns CDR1 LNHDA and CDR2 SQIVND (reference sequence). The CDR3 loop is CAATPSGNQPQHF. The CDR3 DNA reads TGTGCCGCCACCCCCTCAGGCAATCAGCCCCAGCATTTT.

This chain joins TRBV19 and TRBJ1-5, with TRBD1 identical over 9 bases. The trim removed 7 bases at V and 7 bases at J, leaving 8 bases unmatched. The CDR3 has 14 amino acids. CDR1 and CDR2 from the germline V gene are LNHDA and SQIVND (reference sequence). CDR3 protein: CASKVGTGRQPQHF. The CDR3 nucleotides read TGTGCCAGTAAAGTCGGGACAGGGCGGCAGCCCCAGCATTTT.

J is TRBJ2-1 and V is TRBV27; TRBD2 aligns across 12 bases. V lost 5 bases to trimming and J lost 2 bases; unmatched junction nucleotides: 1. The CDR3 is 15 amino acids. CDR1 and CDR2 from the germline V gene are MNHEY and SMNVEV (reference sequence). For the CDR3, the DNA is TGTGCCAGCAGTCTAGCGGGAGGGACCTACAATGAGCAGTTCTTC. Translating gives CASSLAGGTYNEQFF.